The clone carrying this T cell receptor (beta chain) was seen once. A much larger clone is a single base away; this may be a read error. As originally analysed: By means of reference gene primer amplification, nucleated cell counts were estimated. The protocol was immunoSEQ multiplex PCR, while the TCRdb copy is restricted to in-frame clones and leaves out a portion. Clone size and the V and J calls come from that table; the DNA yielded D and trimming. The sample has 300,000 to 350,000 clones; about 83% are singletons. The CDR3 covers 13 residues. Trimming removed 4 bases from V and 0 bases from J, with 7 bases in between. Germline CDR1 is MGHDK and CDR2 is SYGVNS. The sample originates from a study of blood T cell repertoires in COVID-19. The overall study: From the United States, Italy and Spain came samples of acute and convalescent COVID-19. T cells, B-cell-depleted T cells, or PBMCs supplied cDNA or gDNA.

This chain links TRBV25-1 with TRBJ2-7; the D gene is possibly TRBD1 (6 bases). The receptor comes from a man aged 25-40 years with active or convalescent COVID-19. The sequenced sample was peripheral blood. The DNA of the CDR3 is TGTGCCAGCAGTGGGGACACCTCCTACGAGCAGTACTTC. Its translation: CASSGDTSYEQYF.